A single sample is the source of the 3 T cell receptor beta chains below, sequenced in a study of cytomegalovirus exposure and HLA in healthy donors (dated by TCRdb to 2016 to 2017). Receptors were amplified or captured by the immunoSEQ multiplex PCR assay. In its TCRdb copy, this immuneACCESS table keeps in-frame sequences only and misses some clones. Where compared with another copy, unresolved V genes explain less than half of these, and the others have no known cause. The sample table holds more than 95,000 clones, of which 80% to 90% were seen once. The top ten hold about 2.1% of the sample. Sequences were obtained from PBMCs. All receptors derive from a woman younger than 35 in good health and CMV-seronegative.

A single count supports this clone. The V and J genes are TRBV5-6 and TRBJ1-1; 7 nucleotides agree with TRBD1. Germline V CDR1 and CDR2: SGHDT, YYEEEE. The junction had 10 bases not matched to a gene; V was cut back by 6 bases and J by 5 bases. CDR3 length: 14 residues. CDR3 sequence reads: CASTLDRVRTEAFF. Here the CDR3 DNA reads TGTGCCAGCACCCTCGACAGGGTTCGGACTGAAGCTTTCTTT.

The chain joins TRBV11-2 to TRBJ2-3; the match to TRBD1 covers 9 bases. The CDR3 consists of 16 residues. The V and J ends lost 1 base and 2 bases, in that order; junction bases with no gene match: 4. CDR1 and CDR2 from the germline V gene are SGHAT and FQNNGV. The CDR3 nucleotides read TGTGCCAGCAGCTTAGGGAGACAGGGGGTCACAGATACGCAGTATTTT. Translation: CASSLGRQGVTDTQYF.

J is TRBJ2-5 and V is TRBV20-1; a possible D gene is TRBD1 (6 bases). V was trimmed by 5 bases and J by 5 bases, leaving 9 bases between them. CDR1 is DFQATT, CDR2 SNEGSKA, per germline (reference sequence). The CDR3 extends over 11 amino acids. The CDR3 DNA reads as TGCAGTGCTTCAGGGGTTGAGACCCAGTACTTC. Amino acid sequence: CSASGVETQYF.